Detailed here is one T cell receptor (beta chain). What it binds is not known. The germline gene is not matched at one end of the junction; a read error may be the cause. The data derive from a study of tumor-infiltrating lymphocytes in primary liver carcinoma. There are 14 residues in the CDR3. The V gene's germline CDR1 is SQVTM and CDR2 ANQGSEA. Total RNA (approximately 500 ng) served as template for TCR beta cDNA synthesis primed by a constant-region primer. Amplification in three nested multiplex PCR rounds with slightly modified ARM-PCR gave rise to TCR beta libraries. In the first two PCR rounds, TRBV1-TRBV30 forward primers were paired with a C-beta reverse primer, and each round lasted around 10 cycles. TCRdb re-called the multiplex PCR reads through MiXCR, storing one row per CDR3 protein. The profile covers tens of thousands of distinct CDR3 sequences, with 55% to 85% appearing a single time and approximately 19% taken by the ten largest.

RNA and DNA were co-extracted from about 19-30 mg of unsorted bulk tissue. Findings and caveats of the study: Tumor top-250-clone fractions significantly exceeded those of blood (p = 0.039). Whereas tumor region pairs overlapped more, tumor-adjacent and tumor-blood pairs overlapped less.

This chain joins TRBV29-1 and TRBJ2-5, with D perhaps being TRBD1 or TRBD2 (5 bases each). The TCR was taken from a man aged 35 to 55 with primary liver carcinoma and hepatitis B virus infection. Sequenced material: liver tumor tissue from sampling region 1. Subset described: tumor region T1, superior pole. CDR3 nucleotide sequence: TGCAGTGTTGAAGATTGGCAAGGGACGGAGACCCAGTACTTC. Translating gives CSVEDWQGTETQYF. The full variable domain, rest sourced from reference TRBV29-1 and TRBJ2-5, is SAVISQKPSRDICQRGTSLTIQCQVDSQVTMMFWYRQQPGQSLTLIATANQGSEATYESGFVIDKFPISRPNLTFSTLTVSNMSPEDSSIYLCSVEDWQGTETQYFGPGTRLLVL.